This TCR beta chain was identified during a study of identical twins. V lost 7 bases and J lost 8; bases outside the gene matches: 22. CDR3 length: 20 residues. CDR1 is LNHDA and CDR2 is SQIVND in the germline V gene (reference sequence). Template switching created a universal primer site, and the cDNA included unique molecular identifiers. TCRdb re-derived calls from the 5' RACE reads in MiXCR, one entry per CDR3 protein. The table records around 280,000 distinct CDR3 sequences, about 8.1% of them present only once. Study results and limitations: Among monozygotic twins, out-of-frame TCR alpha sharing exceeded what models predicted. Zero-insertion analyses could be partly confounded by invariant MAIT and iNKT cells. Insertions were fewer in abundant cord blood beta clonotypes, whereas memory repertoires showed none of this pattern.

On this clonotype itself: Antigen: not known.

These data were also filed under a second study, of yellow fever vaccine responses in identical twins.

The sequencing input was memory (CD45RO+) T cells sorted from blood. The chain has TRBV19 and TRBJ2-1, with TRBD2 matching 14 bases. The origin of this receptor is a woman between 18 and 29 years old in good health. In nucleotides, the CDR3 is TGTGCCAGTACCCCGACGAGGGGACTAGCGGGGGCCAGGTCAGGCGATGAGCAGTTCTTC. Protein: CASTPTRGLAGARSGDEQFF.